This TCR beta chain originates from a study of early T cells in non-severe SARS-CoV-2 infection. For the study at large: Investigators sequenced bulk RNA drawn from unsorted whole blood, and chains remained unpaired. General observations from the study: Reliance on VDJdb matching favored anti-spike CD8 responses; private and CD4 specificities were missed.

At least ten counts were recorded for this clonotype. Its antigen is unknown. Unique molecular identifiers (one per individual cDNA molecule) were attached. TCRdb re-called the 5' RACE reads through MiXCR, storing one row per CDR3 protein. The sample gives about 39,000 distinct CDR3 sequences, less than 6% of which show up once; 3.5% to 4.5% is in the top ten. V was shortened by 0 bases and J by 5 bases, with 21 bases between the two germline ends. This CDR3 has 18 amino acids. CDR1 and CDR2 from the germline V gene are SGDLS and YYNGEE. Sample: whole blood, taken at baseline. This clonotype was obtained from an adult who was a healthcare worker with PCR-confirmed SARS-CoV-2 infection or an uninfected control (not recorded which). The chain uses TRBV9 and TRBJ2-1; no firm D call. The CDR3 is CASSVAEMPTPHNNEQFF. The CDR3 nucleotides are TGTGCCAGCAGCGTAGCTGAGATGCCCACCCCCCATAACAATGAGCAGTTCTTC. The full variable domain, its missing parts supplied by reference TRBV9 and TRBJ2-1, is DSGVTQTPKHLITATGQRVTLRCSPRSGDLSVYWYQQSLDQGLQFLIQYYNGEERAKGNILERFSAQQFPDLHSELNLSSLELGDSALYFCASSVAEMPTPHNNEQFFGPGTRLTVL.